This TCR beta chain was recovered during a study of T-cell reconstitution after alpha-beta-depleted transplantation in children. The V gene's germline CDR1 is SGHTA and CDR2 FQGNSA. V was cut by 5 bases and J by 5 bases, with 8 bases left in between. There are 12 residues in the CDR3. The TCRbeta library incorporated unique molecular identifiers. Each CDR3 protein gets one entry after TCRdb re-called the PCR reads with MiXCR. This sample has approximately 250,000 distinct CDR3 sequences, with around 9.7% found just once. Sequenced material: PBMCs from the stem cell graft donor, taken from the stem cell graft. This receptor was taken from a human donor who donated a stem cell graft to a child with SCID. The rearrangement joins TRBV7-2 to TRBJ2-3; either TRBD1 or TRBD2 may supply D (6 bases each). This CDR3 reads CASSRGLDTQYF. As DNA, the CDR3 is TGTGCCAGCAGCCGGGGGCTAGATACGCAGTATTTT.